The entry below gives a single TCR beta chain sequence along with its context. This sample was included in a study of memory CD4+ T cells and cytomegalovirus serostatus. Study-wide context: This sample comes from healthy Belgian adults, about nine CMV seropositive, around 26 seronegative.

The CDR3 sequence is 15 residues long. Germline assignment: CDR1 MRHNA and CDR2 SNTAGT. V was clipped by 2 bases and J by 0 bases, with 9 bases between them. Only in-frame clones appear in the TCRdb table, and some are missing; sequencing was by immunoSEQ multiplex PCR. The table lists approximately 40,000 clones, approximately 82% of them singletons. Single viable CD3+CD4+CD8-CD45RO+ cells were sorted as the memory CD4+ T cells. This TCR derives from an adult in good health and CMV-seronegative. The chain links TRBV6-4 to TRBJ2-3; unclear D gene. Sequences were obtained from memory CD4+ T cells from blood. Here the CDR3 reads CASSDRPTSTDTQYF. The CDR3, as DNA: TGTGCCAGCAGTGACAGGCCCACTAGCACAGATACGCAGTATTTT.